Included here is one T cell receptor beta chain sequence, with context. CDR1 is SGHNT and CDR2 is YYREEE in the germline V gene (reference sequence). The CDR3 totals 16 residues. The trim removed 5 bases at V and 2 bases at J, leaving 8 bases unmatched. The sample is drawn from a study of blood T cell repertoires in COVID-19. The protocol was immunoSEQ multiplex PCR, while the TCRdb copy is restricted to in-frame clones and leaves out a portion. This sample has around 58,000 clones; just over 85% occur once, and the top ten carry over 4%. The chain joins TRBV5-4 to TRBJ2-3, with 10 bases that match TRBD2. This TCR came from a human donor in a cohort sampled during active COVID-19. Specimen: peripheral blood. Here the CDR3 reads CASRSGSGGATDTQYF. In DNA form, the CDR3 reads TGTGCCAGCAGATCTGGGAGCGGGGGGGCCACAGATACGCAGTATTTT.